This TCR beta chain originates from a study of brain T cells in children with intractable seizures. Germline V CDR1 and CDR2: SGHRS, YFSETQ. The germline V and J ends were trimmed by 4 bases and 1 base, with 17 bases remaining between them. The CDR3 extends over 16 amino acids. Only cases whose brain tissue showed the highest T cell transcript signatures were sequenced. Whole-study findings and limits: Clones missing pre-surgery may reflect undersampling of that blood sample.

Some clones are missing from TCRdb's copy, which holds only in-frame ones; the method was immunoSEQ multiplex PCR. The table lists tens of thousands of clones, about 90% of them singletons, with about 24% in the top ten. Turning to this clone: What it binds is not known.

This clonotype originated in a girl aged 2 to 9 with Rasmussen encephalitis and intractable seizures. V and J are TRBV5-1 and TRBJ1-2; D is perhaps TRBD1 (6 bases). Sample: peripheral blood, taken at surgery. This CDR3 reads CASSPRAGAGNYGYTF. CDR3 nucleotides: TGCGCCAGCAGCCCCAGGGCAGGGGCCGGTAACTATGGCTACACCTTC.